One sample yielded the 20 T cell receptor beta chains listed below, sequenced in a study of OX40 agonist ivuxolimab in advanced cancers. Assay used: immunoSEQ multiplex PCR; TCRdb lists only in-frame clones, some missing. The sample holds about 24,000 clones, about three quarters seen once. The sample here was CD4+ or CD8+ T cells sorted from blood, taken in a trial of the OX40 agonist ivuxolimab. The receptor set was obtained from an adult with an advanced solid tumor such as melanoma, head and neck, liver or kidney cancer.

The rearrangement joins TRBV6-5 to TRBJ1-1, with D tentatively TRBD1 (6 bases). Germline lookup yields CDR1 MNHEY and CDR2 SVGAGI. Trimming removed 7 bases from V and 8 bases from J, with 17 bases in between. The CDR3 is 13 residues long. The CDR3 loop reads CASTLAGGAEAFF. CDR3 bases: TGTGCCAGCACCTTGGCGGGGGGCGCGGAAGCTTTCTTT.

V and J are TRBV6-6 and TRBJ2-7; a possible D gene is TRBD1 (6 bases). The V and J ends lost 2 bases and 1 base respectively, with 9 bases between them. CDR1 and CDR2 from the germline V gene are MNHNY and SVGAGI (reference sequence). The CDR3 loop spans 14 amino acids. The CDR3, as DNA: TGTGCCAGCAGTTACCACAGGGCGTCCTACGAGCAGTACTTC. Protein product: CASSYHRASYEQYF.

V and J are TRBV28 and TRBJ1-5; D is uncertain. The CDR3 is made up of 15 amino acids. With 7 bases removed from V and 3 bases from J, the gap between germline ends came to 16 bases. Germline loops: CDR1 MDHEN, CDR2 SYDVKM. CDR3 in amino acids: CASTRGGRDNQPQHF. The CDR3 DNA sequence: TGTGCCAGCACCCGAGGAGGACGAGACAATCAGCCCCAGCATTTT.

The J gene is TRBJ2-3, the V gene TRBV5-1, with 7 bases matching TRBD2. Germline trimming cut 0 bases from V and 0 bases from J; bases unmatched to any gene: 7. Germline lookup yields CDR1 SGHRS and CDR2 YFSETQ. This CDR3 spans 17 amino acids. CDR3 loop: CASSLEPTGGSTDTQYF. In DNA, the CDR3 is TGCGCCAGCAGCTTGGAGCCCACGGGGGGTAGCACAGATACGCAGTATTTT.

The V call is TRBV5-1, the J call TRBJ2-5; TRBD1 is a possible D gene (5 bases). The CDR3 has 16 residues. V was shortened by 4 bases and J by 4 bases, with 20 bases between the two germline ends. In germline, CDR1 is SGHRS, CDR2 YFSETQ. The CDR3 nucleotides are TGCGCCAGCAGCCGAACCTCTGGGGCGGTTCGAGAGACCCAGTACTTC. Encoded protein: CASSRTSGAVRETQYF.

Only one count was recorded for this clone. This sequence joins TRBV7-2 and TRBJ2-5; 12 bases fit TRBD2. This CDR3 region has 15 residues. The germline V gene has CDR1 SGHTA and CDR2 FQGNSA. V trimming: 4 bases; J trimming: 5 bases; junction bases outside the gene matches: 5. The CDR3 is CASSSSGGAFETQYF. The CDR3 DNA is TGTGCCAGCAGCTCTAGCGGGGGGGCCTTTGAGACCCAGTACTTC.

The chain carries TRBV2 and TRBJ2-2, with a weak D call TRBD2 (6 bases). Germline V gives CDR1 SNHLY, CDR2 FYNNEI. Trimming stripped 7 bases from V and 4 bases from J, with 10 bases between. The CDR3 runs to 13 residues. CDR3 in amino acids: CASNPGATGELFF. In DNA, the CDR3 is TGTGCCAGCAACCCGGGAGCCACCGGGGAGCTGTTTTTT.

As regards this clone: Other DNA sequences in this sample translate to the same CDR3. This sequence joins TRBV7-9 and TRBJ2-5; no clear D gene. CDR3 length: 13 amino acids. V was cut by 2 bases and J by 4 bases, with 8 bases left in between. Germline loops: CDR1 SEHNR, CDR2 FQNEAQ (reference sequence). The chain's CDR3 is CASSLPVGETQYF. In DNA, the CDR3 is TGTGCCAGCAGCTTACCGGTTGGAGAGACCCAGTACTTC.

The V gene is TRBV6-1, the J gene TRBJ2-5, with 10 bases matching TRBD2. Matching the DNA end better, TRBJ2-7 makes the J call doubtful. The CDR3 totals 19 residues. Per the germline V gene, CDR1 is MNHNS and CDR2 is SASEGT. This CDR3 is CASSEREWLAGGLRYEQYF. In DNA, the CDR3 is TGTGCCAGCAGTGAAAGGGAGTGGTTAGCGGGAGGATTAAGGTACGAGCAGTACTTC.

This clone was counted only a few times. This chain uses TRBV5-5 with TRBJ1-5; D is uncertain. CDR1 is SGHKS, CDR2 YYEKEE, per germline (reference sequence). The CDR3 spans 12 residues. V lost 4 bases to trimming and J lost 2 bases, with 4 bases between them. CDR3 region: CASSLGNQPQHF. The CDR3 bases are TGTGCCAGCAGCCTTGGCAATCAGCCCCAGCATTTT.

This chain links TRBV19 with TRBJ1-2, with 10 bases matching TRBD1. The CDR3 runs to 14 residues. The J segment lost 6 bases and the V segment lost 5 bases, leaving 6 bases of the junction unmatched. Germline CDR1 LNHDA, CDR2 SQIVND (reference sequence). CDR3 sequence: CASSLRTGGHGYTF. The CDR3, as DNA: TGTGCCAGTAGTCTCCGGACAGGGGGGCATGGCTACACCTTC.

V is TRBV19 and J is TRBJ2-2; 7 positions agree with TRBD1. The CDR3 has 14 residues. CDR1 is LNHDA, CDR2 SQIVND, per germline (reference sequence). J lost 2 bases, V lost 9 bases, and 6 bases had no gene match. The CDR3 DNA reads TGTGCCAGCTTCCGGGACAGTAACACCGGGGAGCTGTTTTTT. Its protein product is CASFRDSNTGELFF. Drawing the rest from reference TRBV19 and TRBJ2-2, the complete variable domain is DGGITQSPKYLFRKEGQNVTLSCEQNLNHDAMYWYRQDPGQGLRLIYYSQIVNDFQKGDIAEGYSVSREKKESFPLTVTSAQKNPTAFYLCASFRDSNTGELFFGEGSRLTVL.

The rearrangement links TRBV5-6 to TRBJ2-5; tentative D call: TRBD1 (6 bases). This CDR3 contains 14 residues. The V gene lost 3 bases and the J gene lost 7 bases, with 16 bases spanning the gap. Germline assignment: CDR1 SGHDT and CDR2 YYEEEE. CDR3 nucleotides: TGTGCCAGCAGCTACTCCGGGACATCAGGGACCCAGTACTTC. This sequence encodes CASSYSGTSGTQYF.

The chain is built from TRBV12-2 and TRBJ2-5; the DNA was not used to check the table's D call, TRBD1. TRBV12-2 counts as a pseudogene. This CDR3 is built from 15 residues. The DNA for the CDR3 is TGTGCAAGTCGCCTTGACAGAGCAGATCCGAAGACCCAGTACTTC. Translation gives CASRLDRADPKTQYF.

This chain uses TRBV27 with TRBJ2-7, with D tentatively TRBD2 (6 bases). The ends were cut back, 8 bases at V and 3 bases at J, with 23 bases in the middle. This CDR3 spans 16 amino acids. CDR1 and CDR2 (germline): MNHEY, SMNVEV (reference sequence). The CDR3 region has the DNA TGTGCCAGCGCAAATCCCTGGGAGGACGGGAACTACGAGCAGTACTTC. Protein sequence: CASANPWEDGNYEQYF.

CDR3 sequence reads: CASSIRRLAKNIQYF. In DNA form, the CDR3 reads TGTGCCAGTAGTATCCGCAGGCTAGCCAAAAACATTCAGTACTTC. The chain combines TRBV19 with TRBJ2-4; D call uncertain. V lost 3 bases to trimming and J lost 0 bases, with 9 bases between them. Germline CDR1 and CDR2: LNHDA and SQIVND (reference sequence). The CDR3 sequence is 15 residues long.

The V gene is TRBV4-3, the J gene TRBJ2-3, with D perhaps matching TRBD1 or TRBD2 (5 bases each). The CDR3 has 16 residues. Trimming removed 3 bases from V and 0 bases from J, with 13 bases in between. The V gene's germline CDR1 is LGHNA and CDR2 YSLEER. The CDR3: CASSQADWGSTDTQYF. CDR3 nucleotides: TGCGCCAGCAGCCAGGCGGACTGGGGGAGCACAGATACGCAGTATTTT.

The chain is built from TRBV4-2 and TRBJ2-2, with D perhaps TRBD1 (6 bases). Germline V CDR1 and CDR2: LGHNA, YNFKEQ. V lost 4 bases and J lost 7, with 16 bases in between. CDR3 length equals 15 residues. The CDR3 sequence is CASSPRAGANGELFF. The CDR3 DNA sequence: TGTGCCAGCAGCCCTCGGGCAGGGGCTAACGGGGAGCTGTTTTTT.

The chain is built from TRBV7-6 and TRBJ2-1; 7 bases fit TRBD2. Trimming cost V 0 bases and J 9 bases; bases outside gene matches: 8. CDR3 length: 15 residues. Germline V CDR1 and CDR2: SGHVS, FNYEAQ. CDR3 DNA: TGTGCCAGCAGCTTAGCCCATAGACTAGCCCTTGAGCAGTTCTTC. It specifies CASSLAHRLALEQFF.

This sequence joins TRBV27 and TRBJ1-1; no reliable D call. V lost 0 bases, J lost 2 bases, and 7 bases lay in between. CDR1 MNHEY and CDR2 SMNVEV come from the germline V gene (reference sequence). The CDR3 consists of 14 residues. CDR3 DNA: TGTGCCAGCAGTTTATCCCCTTTTAACACTGAAGCTTTCTTT. Its protein product is CASSLSPFNTEAFF.